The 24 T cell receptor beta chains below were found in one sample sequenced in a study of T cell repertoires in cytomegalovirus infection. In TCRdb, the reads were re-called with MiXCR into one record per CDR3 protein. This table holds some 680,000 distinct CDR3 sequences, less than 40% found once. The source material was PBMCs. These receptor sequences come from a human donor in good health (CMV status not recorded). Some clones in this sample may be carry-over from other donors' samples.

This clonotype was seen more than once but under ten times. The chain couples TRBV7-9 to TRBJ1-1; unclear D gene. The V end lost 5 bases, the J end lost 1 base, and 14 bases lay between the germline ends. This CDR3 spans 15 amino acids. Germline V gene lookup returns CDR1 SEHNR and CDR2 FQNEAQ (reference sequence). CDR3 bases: TGTGCCAGCAGCCCCCGACTGGAGGGGAACACTGAAGCTTTCTTT. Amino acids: CASSPRLEGNTEAFF.

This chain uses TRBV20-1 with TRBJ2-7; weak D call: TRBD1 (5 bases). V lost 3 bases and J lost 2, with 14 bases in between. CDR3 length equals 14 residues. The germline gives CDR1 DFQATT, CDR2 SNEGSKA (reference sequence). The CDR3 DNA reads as TGCAGTGCTAGTCTGGGGCAGGAACCCTACGAGCAGTACTTC. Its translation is CSASLGQEPYEQYF.

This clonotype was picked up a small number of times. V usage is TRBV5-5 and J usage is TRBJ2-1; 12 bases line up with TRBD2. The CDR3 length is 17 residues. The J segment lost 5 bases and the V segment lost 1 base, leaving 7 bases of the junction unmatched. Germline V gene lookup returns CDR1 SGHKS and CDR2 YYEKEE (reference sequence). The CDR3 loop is CASSLTLAGGWDNEQFF. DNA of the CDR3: TGTGCCAGCAGCTTGACGCTAGCGGGAGGGTGGGACAATGAGCAGTTCTTC.

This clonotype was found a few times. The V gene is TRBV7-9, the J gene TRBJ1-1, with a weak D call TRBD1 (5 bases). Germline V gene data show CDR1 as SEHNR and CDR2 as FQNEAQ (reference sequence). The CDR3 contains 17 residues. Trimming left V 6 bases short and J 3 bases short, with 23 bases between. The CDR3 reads CASRPRDREKGDTEAFF. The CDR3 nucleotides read TGTGCCAGCAGACCAAGGGACCGGGAGAAAGGGGACACTGAAGCTTTCTTT.

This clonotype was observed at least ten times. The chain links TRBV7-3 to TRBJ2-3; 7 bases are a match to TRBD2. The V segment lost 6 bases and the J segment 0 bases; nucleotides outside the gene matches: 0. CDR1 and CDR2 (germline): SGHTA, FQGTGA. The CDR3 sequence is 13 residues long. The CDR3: CASSSGSTDTQYF. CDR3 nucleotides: TGTGCCAGCAGTAGCGGGAGCACAGATACGCAGTATTTT.

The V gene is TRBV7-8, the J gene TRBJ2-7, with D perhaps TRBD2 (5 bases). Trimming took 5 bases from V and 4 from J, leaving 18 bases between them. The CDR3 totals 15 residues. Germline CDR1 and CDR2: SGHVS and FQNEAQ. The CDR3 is CASSVERSGSYEQYF. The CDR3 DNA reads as TGTGCCAGCAGCGTAGAGCGCTCGGGGAGTTACGAGCAGTACTTC.

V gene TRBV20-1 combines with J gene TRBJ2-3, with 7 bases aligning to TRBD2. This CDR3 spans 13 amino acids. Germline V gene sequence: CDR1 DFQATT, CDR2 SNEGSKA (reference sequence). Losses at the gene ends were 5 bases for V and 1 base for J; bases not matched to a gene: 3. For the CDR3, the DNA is TGCAGTGCTCCTAGCGGAGGCACAGATACGCAGTATTTT. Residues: CSAPSGGTDTQYF.

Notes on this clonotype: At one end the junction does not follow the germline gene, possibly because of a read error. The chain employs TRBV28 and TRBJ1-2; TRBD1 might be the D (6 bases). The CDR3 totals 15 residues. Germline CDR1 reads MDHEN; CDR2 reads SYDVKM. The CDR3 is CASRFPMGANYGYNF. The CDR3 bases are TGTGCCAGCAGATTCCCCATGGGGGCGAACTATGGCTACAACTTC.

CDR3 region: CASSSLGQGYEQYF. The DNA for the CDR3 is TGTGCCAGCAGTTCACTAGGACAAGGCTACGAGCAGTACTTC. The V and J genes are TRBV6-6 and TRBJ2-7; D might be TRBD1 or TRBD2, each matching 5 bases. V lost 4 bases to trimming and J lost 3 bases, with 13 bases between them. This CDR3 region has 14 residues. Germline V lookup: CDR1 MNHNY, CDR2 SVGAGI (reference sequence).

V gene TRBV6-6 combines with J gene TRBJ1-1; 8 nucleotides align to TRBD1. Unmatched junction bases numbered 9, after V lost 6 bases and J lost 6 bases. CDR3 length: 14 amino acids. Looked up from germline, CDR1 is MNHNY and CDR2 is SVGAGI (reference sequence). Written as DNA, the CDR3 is TGTGCCAGCAGATCACAGGGGGTCGGGGCTGAAGCTTTCTTT. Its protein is CASRSQGVGAEAFF.

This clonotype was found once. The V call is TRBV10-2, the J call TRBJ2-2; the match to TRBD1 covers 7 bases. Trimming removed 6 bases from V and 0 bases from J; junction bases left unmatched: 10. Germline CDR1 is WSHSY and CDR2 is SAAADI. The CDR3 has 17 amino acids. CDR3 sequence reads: CASRQRTGRSNTGELFF. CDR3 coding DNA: TGCGCCAGCAGACAAAGGACAGGTCGGTCGAACACCGGGGAGCTGTTTTTT.

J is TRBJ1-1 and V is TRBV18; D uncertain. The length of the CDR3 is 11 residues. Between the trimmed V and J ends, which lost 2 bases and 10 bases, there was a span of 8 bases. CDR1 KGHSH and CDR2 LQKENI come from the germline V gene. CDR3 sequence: CASSPIGSAFF. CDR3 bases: TGTGCCAGCTCACCAATAGGGTCAGCTTTCTTT.

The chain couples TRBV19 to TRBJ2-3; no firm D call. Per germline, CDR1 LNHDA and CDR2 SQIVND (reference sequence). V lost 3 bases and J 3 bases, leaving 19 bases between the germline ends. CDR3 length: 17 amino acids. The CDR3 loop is CASSITPGSLGTDTQYF. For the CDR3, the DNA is TGTGCCAGTAGTATTACACCAGGCTCGTTGGGGACAGATACGCAGTATTTT.

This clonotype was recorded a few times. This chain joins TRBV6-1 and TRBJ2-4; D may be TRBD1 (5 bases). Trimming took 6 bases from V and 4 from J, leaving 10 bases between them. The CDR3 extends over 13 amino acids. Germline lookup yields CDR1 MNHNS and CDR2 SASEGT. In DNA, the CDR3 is TGTGCCAGCAGATTGACAGCGAAAAACATTCAGTACTTC. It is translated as CASRLTAKNIQYF.

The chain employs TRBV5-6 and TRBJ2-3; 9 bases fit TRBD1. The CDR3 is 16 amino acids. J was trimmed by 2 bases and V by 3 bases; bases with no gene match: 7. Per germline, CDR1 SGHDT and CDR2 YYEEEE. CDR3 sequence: CASSWWTGDVTDTQYF. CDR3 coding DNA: TGTGCCAGCAGCTGGTGGACAGGGGACGTCACAGATACGCAGTATTTT.

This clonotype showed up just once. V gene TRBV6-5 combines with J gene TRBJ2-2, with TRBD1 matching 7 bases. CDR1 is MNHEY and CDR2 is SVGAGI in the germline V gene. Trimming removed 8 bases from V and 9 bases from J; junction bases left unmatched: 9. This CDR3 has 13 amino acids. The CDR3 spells CASGPDRDRELFF. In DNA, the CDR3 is TGTGCCAGCGGGCCCGACAGGGACCGGGAGCTGTTTTTT.

The chain's CDR3 is CASSRQGSFGAFF. DNA for the CDR3: TGTGCCAGCAGCCGACAGGGAAGTTTTGGGGCTTTCTTT. This chain links TRBV11-2 with TRBJ1-1, with 7 nucleotides matching TRBD1. The length of the CDR3 is 13 residues. The V and J ends lost 5 bases and 11 bases, in that order; junction bases with no gene match: 11. CDR1 and CDR2 (germline): SGHAT, FQNNGV. Full variable domain (remainder filled in from reference TRBV11-2 and TRBJ1-1): EAGVAQSPRYKIIEKRQSVAFWCNPISGHATLYWYQQILGQGPKLLIQFQNNGVVDDSQLPKDRFSAERLKGVDSTLKIQPAKLEDSAVYLCASSRQGSFGAFFGQGTRLTVV.

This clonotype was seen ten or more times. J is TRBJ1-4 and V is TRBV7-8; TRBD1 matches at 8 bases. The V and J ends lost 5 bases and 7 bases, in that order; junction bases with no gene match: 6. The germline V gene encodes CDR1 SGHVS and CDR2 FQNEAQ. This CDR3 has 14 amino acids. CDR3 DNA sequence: TGTGCCAGCAGCCGAGACAGGGGCGGTGAAAAACTGTTTTTT. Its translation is CASSRDRGGEKLFF.

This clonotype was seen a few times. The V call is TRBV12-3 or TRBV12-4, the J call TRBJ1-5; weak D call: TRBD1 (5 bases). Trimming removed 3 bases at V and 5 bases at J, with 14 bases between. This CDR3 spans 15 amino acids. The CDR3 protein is CASSFGGRGDQPQHF. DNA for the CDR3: TGTGCCAGCAGTTTCGGGGGGAGAGGGGATCAGCCCCAGCATTTT.

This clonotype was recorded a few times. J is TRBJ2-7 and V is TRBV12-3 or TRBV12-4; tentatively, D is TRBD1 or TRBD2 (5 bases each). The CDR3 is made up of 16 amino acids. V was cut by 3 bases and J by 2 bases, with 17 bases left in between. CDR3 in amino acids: CASSFQGPKVTYEQYF. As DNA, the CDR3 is TGTGCCAGCAGTTTTCAGGGACCTAAAGTAACCTACGAGCAGTACTTC.

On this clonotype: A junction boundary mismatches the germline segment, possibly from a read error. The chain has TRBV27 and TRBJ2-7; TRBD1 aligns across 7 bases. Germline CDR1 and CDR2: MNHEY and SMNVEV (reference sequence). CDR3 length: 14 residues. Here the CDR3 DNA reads TGTGCCAGCAGTAAACCCGGACAGGTCTACGAGCCGTACTTC. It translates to CASSKPGQVYEPYF.

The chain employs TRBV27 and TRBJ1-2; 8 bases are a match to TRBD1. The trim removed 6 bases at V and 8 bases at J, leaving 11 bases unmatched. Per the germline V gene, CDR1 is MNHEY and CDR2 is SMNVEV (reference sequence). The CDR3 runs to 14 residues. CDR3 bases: TGTGCCAGCAGCGAGAACAGGGGGTTATACGGCTACACCTTC. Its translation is CASSENRGLYGYTF.

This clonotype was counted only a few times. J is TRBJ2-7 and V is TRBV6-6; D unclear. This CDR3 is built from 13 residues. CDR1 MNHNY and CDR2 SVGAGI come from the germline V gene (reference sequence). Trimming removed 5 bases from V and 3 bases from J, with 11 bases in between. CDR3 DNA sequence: TGTGCCAGCAGTGCACCAGACAACTACGAGCAGTACTTC. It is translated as CASSAPDNYEQYF.

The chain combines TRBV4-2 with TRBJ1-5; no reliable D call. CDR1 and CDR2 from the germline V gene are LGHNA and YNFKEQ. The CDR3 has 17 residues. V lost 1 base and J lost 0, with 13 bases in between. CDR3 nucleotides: TGTGCCAGCAGCCAAGGAAGTGGCAGAGATAGCAATCAGCCCCAGCATTTT. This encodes CASSQGSGRDSNQPQHF.